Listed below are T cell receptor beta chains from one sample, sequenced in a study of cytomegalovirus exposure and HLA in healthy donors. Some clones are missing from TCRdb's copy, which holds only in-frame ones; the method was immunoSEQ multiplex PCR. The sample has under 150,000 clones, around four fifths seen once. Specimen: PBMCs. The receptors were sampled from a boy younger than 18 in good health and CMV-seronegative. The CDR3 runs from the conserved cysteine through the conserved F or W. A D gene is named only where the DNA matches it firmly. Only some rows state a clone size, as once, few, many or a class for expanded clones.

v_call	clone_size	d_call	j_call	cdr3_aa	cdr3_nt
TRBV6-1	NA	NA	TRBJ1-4	CASSKGPSGEKLFF	TGTGCCAGCAGTAAAGGACCATCGGGGGAAAAACTGTTTTTT
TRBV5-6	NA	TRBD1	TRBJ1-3	CASSHNKDRESSGNTIYF	TGTGCCAGCAGCCACAACAAGGACAGGGAGTCGAGCGGAAACACCATATATTTT
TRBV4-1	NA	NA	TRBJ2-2	CASSQVGQAGELFF	TGCGCCAGCAGCCAAGTTGGGCAGGCCGGGGAGCTGTTTTTT
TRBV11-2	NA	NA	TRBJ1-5	CASSPTVSNQPQHF	TGTGCCAGCAGCCCGACAGTTAGCAATCAGCCCCAGCATTTT
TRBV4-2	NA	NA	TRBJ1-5	CASSHISSGESNQPQHF	TGTGCCAGCAGCCACATTTCCTCCGGGGAGAGCAATCAGCCCCAGCATTTT
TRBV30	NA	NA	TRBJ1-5	CAWSGPGKSNQPQHF	TGTGCCTGGAGTGGCCCAGGGAAGAGCAATCAGCCCCAGCATTTT
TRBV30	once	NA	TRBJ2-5	CAWSEGLRQETQYF	TGTGCCTGGAGTGAGGGACTTCGGCAAGAGACCCAGTACTTC
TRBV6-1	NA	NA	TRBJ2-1	CASKESHSYNEQFF	TGTGCCAGCAAGGAGAGTCACTCCTACAATGAGCAGTTCTTC
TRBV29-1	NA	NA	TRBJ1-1	CSVLGEGTEAFF	TGCAGCGTCCTGGGGGAGGGCACTGAAGCTTTCTTT
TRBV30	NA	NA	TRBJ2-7	CAWSAQGIYERYF	TGTGCCTGGAGCGCTCAGGGGATCTACGAGCGGTACTTC
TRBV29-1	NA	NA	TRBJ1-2	CSVQVPLINYGYTF	TGCAGCGTTCAGGTCCCCCTAATCAACTATGGCTACACCTTC
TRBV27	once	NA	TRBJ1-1	CASTLQGPLNTEAFF	TGTGCCAGCACCTTACAGGGTCCCCTGAACACTGAAGCTTTCTTT
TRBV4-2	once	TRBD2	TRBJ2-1	CASSPGLAGNNEQFF	TGTGCCAGCAGCCCCGGACTAGCGGGTAATAATGAGCAGTTCTTC
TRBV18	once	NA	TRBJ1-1	CASSTPLQSEAFF	TGTGCCAGCTCAACACCCCTGCAGTCTGAAGCTTTCTTT
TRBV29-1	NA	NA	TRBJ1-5	CSVEVLTGFLSNQPQHF	TGCAGCGTTGAAGTTTTGACGGGTTTTTTAAGCAATCAGCCCCAGCATTTT
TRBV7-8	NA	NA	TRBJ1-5	CASSRSGYSNQPQHF	TGTGCCAGCAGCCGCTCAGGTTATAGCAATCAGCCCCAGCATTTT
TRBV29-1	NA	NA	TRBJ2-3	CSALRTDTQYF	TGTAGCGCCCTCCGCACAGATACGCAGTATTTT
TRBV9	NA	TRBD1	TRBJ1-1	CASSPRTGGNTEAFF	TGTGCCAGCAGCCCCCGGACAGGAGGAAACACTGAAGCTTTCTTT
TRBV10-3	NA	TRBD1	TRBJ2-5	CAISSPGTGTFGDRETQYF	TGTGCCATCAGCTCCCCCGGGACAGGGACGTTCGGGGATCGAGAGACCCAGTACTTC
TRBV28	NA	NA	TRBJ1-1	CCVQGADTEAFF	TGTTGTGTTCAAGGGGCGGACACTGAAGCTTTCTTT
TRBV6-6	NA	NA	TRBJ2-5	CASTNGETQYF	TGTGCCAGCACTAACGGGGAGACCCAGTACTTC
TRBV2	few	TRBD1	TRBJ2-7	CASSGDRGYEQYF	TGTGCCAGCAGTGGAGACAGGGGGTACGAGCAGTACTTC
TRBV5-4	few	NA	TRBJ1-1	CASSLVPGGEAFF	TGTGCCAGCAGCTTGGTTCCGGGGGGGGAAGCTTTCTTT
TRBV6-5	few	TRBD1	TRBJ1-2	CASSYSTGTNYGYTF	TGTGCCAGCAGTTACTCGACAGGGACTAACTATGGCTACACCTTC
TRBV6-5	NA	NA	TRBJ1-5	CASSYSFQGNQPQHF	TGTGCCAGCAGTTACTCGTTTCAGGGAAATCAGCCCCAGCATTTT
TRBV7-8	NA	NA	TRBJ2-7	CASSPLIKKVGHRFF	TGTGCCAGCAGCCCTCTAATCAAGAAGGTCGGACATCGGTTCTTC
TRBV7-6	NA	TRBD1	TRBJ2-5	CASSSGQGSGTQYF	TGTGCCAGCAGCTCGGGACAGGGGTCGGGGACCCAGTACTTC
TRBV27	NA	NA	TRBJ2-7	CASSFGLAYEQYF	TGTGCCAGCAGTTTTGGCCTAGCCTACGAGCAGTACTTC
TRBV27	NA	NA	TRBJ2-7	CASSPRGDTSYEQYF	TGTGCCAGCAGTCCCCGGGGGGACACATCCTACGAGCAGTACTTC
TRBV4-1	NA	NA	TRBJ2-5	CASSQSPSKVAGETQYF	TGCGCCAGCAGCCAGAGTCCGTCAAAGGTAGCTGGAGAGACCCAGTACTTC
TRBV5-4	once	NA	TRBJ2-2	CASSHGNSPGELFF	TGTGCCAGCAGCCACGGGAATTCTCCCGGGGAGCTGTTTTTT
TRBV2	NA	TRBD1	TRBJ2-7	CASSSDRGPYEQYF	TGTGCCAGCAGCTCGGACAGGGGGCCCTACGAGCAGTACTTC
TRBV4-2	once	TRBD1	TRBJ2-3	CASSQEDRGTDTQYF	TGTGCCAGCAGCCAAGAGGACAGGGGTACAGATACGCAGTATTTT
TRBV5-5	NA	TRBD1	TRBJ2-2	CASSLEGAHTGELFF	TGTGCCAGCAGCTTGGAGGGGGCGCACACCGGGGAGCTGTTTTTT
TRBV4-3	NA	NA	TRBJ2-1	CASSQDVRLHSYNEQFF	TGCGCCAGCAGCCAAGATGTCAGACTACACTCCTACAATGAGCAGTTCTTC